The entry below gives a single TCR beta chain sequence along with its context. Its target is unknown. The record originates from a study of T cells in localized non-small cell lung cancer. Whole-study results and caveats: Uninvolved adjacent lung, not tumor, had the highest T cell clonality. Patients showing higher blood T cell density tended to see longer overall survival. A median of roughly 57 clones ranked among the top 100 in tumor appeared in adjacent lung. Because sequencing included only one region (of the tumor), heterogeneity remains possible.

Germline lookup yields CDR1 GTSNPN and CDR2 SVGIG (reference sequence). This CDR3 region has 16 residues. V was pared by 1 base and J by 5 bases, with 9 bases of the junction left unmatched. Clones were sequenced by immunoSEQ multiplex PCR, and TCRdb holds only the in-frame ones, with some missing. The sample has around 9,000 clones, roughly 94% seen once; the top ten hold about 7%. The source is a woman aged 35-70 years with stage I squamous cell lung carcinoma. The V gene is TRBV30, the J gene TRBJ1-4; 8 bases line up with TRBD1. The sample in question was peripheral blood, obtained before any cancer treatment. The chain's CDR3 is CAWSDSPDRDNEKLFF. In DNA, the CDR3 is TGTGCCTGGAGTGACTCTCCGGACAGGGACAATGAAAAACTGTTTTTT.